This TCR beta chain came from a study of shared T cell receptors in the human thymus. The CDR3 is 16 residues long. The ends lost 1 base at V and 3 bases at J; junction bases unmatched: 5. CDR1 is LGHNT, CDR2 FRNRAP, per germline. TCRdb's copy holds only in-frame clones and misses some; the assay was immunoSEQ multiplex PCR. The sample includes roughly 660,000 clones, 88% seen only once; the top ten take around 0.0099%. A further study also used this sample, focusing on human thymus T cells. From that paper: The source of the thymus tissue was resections taken during corrective heart surgery. Thymic repertoires overlap heavily among unrelated individuals, related research has reported.

The V call is TRBV12-5, the J call TRBJ2-2; TRBD2 agrees at 7 bases. The receptor was derived from a boy less than two years old with a congenital heart defect. The sample taken for sequencing was thymocytes. This chain's CDR3 is CASGLARTSDTGELFF. CDR3 nucleotides: TGTGCTAGTGGTTTGGCCCGGACTAGTGACACCGGGGAGCTGTTTTTT.